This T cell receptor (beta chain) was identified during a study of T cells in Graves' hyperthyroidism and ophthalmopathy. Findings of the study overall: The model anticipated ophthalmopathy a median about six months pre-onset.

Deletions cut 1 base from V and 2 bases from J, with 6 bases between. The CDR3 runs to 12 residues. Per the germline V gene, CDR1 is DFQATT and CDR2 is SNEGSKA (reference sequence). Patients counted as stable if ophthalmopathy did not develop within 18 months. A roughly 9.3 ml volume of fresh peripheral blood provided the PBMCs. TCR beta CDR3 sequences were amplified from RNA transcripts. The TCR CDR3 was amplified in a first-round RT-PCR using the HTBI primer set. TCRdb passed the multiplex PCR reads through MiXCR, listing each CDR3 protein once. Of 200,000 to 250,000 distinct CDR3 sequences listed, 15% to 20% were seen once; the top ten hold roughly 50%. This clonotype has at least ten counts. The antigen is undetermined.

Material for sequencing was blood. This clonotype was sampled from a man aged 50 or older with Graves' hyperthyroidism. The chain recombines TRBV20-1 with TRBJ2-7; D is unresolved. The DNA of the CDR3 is TGCAGTGCTAGAGGCCTTACCTACGAGCAGTACTTC. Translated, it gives CSARGLTYEQYF.